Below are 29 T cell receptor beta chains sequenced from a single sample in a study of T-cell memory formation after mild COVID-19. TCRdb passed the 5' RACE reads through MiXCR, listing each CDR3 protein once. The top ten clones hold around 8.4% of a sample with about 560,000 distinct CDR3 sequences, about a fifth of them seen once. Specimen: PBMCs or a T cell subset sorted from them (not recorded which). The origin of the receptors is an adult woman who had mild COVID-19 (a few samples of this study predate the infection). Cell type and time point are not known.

The CDR3 region is CASSVAGVVDTQYF. The CDR3 DNA sequence: TGTGCCAGCAGCGTAGCGGGAGTTGTAGATACGCAGTATTTT. The chain carries TRBV2 and TRBJ2-3, with TRBD2 matching 9 bases. The CDR3 runs 14 residues. Per the germline V gene, CDR1 is SNHLY and CDR2 is FYNNEI. With V trimmed by 6 bases and J by 5 bases, 6 bases remained unmatched.

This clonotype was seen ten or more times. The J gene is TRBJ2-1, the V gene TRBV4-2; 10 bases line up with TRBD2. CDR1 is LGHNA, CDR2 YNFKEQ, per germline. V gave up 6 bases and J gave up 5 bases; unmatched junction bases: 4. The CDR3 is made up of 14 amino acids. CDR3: CASRRLAGDNEQFF. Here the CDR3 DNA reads TGTGCCAGCAGACGGCTAGCGGGAGACAATGAGCAGTTCTTC.

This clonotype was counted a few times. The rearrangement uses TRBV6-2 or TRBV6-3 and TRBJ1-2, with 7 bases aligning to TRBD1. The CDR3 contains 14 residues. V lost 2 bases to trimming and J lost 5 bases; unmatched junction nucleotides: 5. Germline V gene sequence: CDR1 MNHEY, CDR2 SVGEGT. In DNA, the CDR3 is TGTGCCAGCAGTTACGAGACAGGGCTTTATGGCTACACCTTC. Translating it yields CASSYETGLYGYTF.

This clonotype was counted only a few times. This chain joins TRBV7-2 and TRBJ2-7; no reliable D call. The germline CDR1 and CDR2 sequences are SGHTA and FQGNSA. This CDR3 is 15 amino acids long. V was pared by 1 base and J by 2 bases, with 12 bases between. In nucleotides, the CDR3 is TGTGCCAGCAGCTTAGAGCTGGGGTCCACCTACGAGCAGTACTTC. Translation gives CASSLELGSTYEQYF.

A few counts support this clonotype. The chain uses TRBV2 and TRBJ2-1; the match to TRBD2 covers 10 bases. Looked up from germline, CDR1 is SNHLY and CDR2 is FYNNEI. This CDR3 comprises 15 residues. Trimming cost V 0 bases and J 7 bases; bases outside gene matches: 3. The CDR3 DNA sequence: TGTGCCAGCAGTGAAGCAGGACTAGCGGCTAATGAGCAGTTCTTC. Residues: CASSEAGLAANEQFF. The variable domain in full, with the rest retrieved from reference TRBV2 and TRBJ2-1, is EPEVTQTPSHQVTQMGQEVILRCVPISNHLYFYWYRQILGQKVEFLVSFYNNEISEKSEIFDDQFSVERPDGSNFTLKIRSTKLEDSAMYFCASSEAGLAANEQFFGPGTRLTVL.

In DNA form, the CDR3 reads TGTGCCAGCAGCCAAGAAGGGGCATTCACGGGGGGCTACACCTTC. Translating it yields CASSQEGAFTGGYTF. The V and J genes are TRBV4-2 and TRBJ1-2; D perhaps matches TRBD1 (5 bases). The CDR3 length is 15 residues. Trimming cost V 0 bases and J 8 bases, with 16 bases left between them. In germline, CDR1 is LGHNA, CDR2 YNFKEQ.

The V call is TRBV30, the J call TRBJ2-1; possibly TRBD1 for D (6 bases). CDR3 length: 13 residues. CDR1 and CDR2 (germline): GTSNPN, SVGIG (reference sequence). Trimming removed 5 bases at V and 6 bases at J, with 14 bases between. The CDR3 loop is CAWGGHVGNEQFF. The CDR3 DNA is TGTGCCTGGGGGGGACATGTAGGCAATGAGCAGTTCTTC.

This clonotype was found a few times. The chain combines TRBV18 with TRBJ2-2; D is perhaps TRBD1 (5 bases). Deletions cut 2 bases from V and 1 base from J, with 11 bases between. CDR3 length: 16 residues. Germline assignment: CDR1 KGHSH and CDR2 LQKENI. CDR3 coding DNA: TGTGCCAGCTCACCAGGGGCAGGAAAGAACACCGGGGAGCTGTTTTTT. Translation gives CASSPGAGKNTGELFF.

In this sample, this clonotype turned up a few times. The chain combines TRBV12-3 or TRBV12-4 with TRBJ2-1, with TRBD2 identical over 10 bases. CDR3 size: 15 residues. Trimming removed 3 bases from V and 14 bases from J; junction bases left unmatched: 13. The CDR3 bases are TGTGCCAGCAGTTTTCGGGAACTAGCGGGACCCGTGGAGTTCTTC. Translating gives CASSFRELAGPVEFF.

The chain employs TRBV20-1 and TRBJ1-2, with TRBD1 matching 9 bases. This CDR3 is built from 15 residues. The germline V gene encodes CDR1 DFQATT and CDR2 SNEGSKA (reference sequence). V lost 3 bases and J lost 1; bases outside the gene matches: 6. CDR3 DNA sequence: TGCAGTGCTAGTGGGACAGGGTACCTTAACTATGGCTACACCTTC. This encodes CSASGTGYLNYGYTF.

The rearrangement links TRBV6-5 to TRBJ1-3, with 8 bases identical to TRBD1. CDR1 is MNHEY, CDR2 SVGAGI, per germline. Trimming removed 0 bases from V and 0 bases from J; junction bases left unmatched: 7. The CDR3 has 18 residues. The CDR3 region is CASSYSGTGAFSGNTIYF. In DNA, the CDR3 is TGTGCCAGCAGTTACTCGGGGACAGGAGCCTTCTCTGGAAACACCATATATTTT.

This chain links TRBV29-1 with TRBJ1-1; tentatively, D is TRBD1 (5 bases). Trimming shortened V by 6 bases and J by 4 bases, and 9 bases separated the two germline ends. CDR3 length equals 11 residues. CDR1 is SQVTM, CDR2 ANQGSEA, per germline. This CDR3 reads CSVADSTEAFF. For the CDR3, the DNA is TGCAGCGTCGCTGACAGCACTGAAGCTTTCTTT. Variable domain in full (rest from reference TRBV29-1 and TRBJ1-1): SAVISQKPSRDICQRGTSLTIQCQVDSQVTMMFWYRQQPGQSLTLIATANQGSEATYESGFVIDKFPISRPNLTFSTLTVSNMSPEDSSIYLCSVADSTEAFFGQGTRLTVV.

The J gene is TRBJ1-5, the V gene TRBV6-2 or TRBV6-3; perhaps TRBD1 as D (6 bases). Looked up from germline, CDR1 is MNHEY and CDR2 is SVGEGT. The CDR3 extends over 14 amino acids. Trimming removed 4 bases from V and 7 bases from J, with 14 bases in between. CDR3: CASSSNRVGQPQHF. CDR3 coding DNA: TGTGCCAGCAGTTCTAACAGGGTCGGCCAGCCCCAGCATTTT.

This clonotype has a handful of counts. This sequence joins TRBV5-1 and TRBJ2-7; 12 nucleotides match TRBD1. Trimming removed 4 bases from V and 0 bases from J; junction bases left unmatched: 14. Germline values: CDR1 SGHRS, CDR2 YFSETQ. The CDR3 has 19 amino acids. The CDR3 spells CASSPTGTGGYRRSYEQYF. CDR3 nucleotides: TGCGCCAGCAGCCCTACCGGGACAGGGGGCTACCGACGCTCCTACGAGCAGTACTTC.

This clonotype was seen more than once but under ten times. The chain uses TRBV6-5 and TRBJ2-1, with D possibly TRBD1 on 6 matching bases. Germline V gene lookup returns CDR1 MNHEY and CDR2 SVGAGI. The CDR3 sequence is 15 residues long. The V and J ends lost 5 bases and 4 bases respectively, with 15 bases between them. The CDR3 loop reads CASSTDRISYNEQFF. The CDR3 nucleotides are TGTGCCAGCAGTACCGACAGGATTTCATACAATGAGCAGTTCTTC.

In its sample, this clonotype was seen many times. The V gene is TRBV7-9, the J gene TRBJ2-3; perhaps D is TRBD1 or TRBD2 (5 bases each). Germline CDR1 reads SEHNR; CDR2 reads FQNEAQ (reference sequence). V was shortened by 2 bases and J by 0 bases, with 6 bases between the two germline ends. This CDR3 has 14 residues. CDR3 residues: CASSLRDSTDTQYF. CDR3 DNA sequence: TGTGCCAGCAGCTTAAGGGACAGCACAGATACGCAGTATTTT.

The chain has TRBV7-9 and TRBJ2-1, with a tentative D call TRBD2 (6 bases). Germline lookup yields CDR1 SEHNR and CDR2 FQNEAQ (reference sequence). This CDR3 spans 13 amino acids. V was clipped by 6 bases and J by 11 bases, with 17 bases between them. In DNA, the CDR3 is TGTGCCAGCAGGGATGGGACTGCGGGGCAGCAGTTCTTC. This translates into CASRDGTAGQQFF.

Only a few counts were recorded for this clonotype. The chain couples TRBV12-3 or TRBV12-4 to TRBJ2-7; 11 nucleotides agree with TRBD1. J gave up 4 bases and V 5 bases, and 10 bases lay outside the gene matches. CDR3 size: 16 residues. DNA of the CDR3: TGTGCCAGCAGTCCCCTCGGACAGGGGGCGCGATACGAGCAGTACTTC. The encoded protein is CASSPLGQGARYEQYF.

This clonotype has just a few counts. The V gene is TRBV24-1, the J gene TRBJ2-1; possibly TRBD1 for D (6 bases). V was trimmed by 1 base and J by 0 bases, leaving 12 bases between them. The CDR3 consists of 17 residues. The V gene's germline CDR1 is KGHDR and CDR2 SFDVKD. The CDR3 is CATSDFGTPSSYNEQFF. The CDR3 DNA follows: TGTGCCACCAGTGATTTTGGGACACCGAGCTCCTACAATGAGCAGTTCTTC.

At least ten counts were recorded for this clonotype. CDR3 nucleotide sequence: TGTGCCAGCAGCTTAGTCCCGGGACAGGGGCCCGGGGACACTGAAGCTTTCTTT. Its protein is CASSLVPGQGPGDTEAFF. The chain couples TRBV7-9 to TRBJ1-1; TRBD1 matches at 10 bases. The germline V gene encodes CDR1 SEHNR and CDR2 FQNEAQ (reference sequence). The CDR3 loop spans 18 amino acids. Germline trimming cut 1 base from V and 3 bases from J; bases unmatched to any gene: 11.

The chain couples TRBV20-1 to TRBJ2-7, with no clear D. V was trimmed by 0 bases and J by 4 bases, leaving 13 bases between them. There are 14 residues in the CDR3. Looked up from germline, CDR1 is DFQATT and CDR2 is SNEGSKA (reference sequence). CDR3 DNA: TGCAGTGCTAGAGATCGTGTCGGGTATTACGAGCAGTACTTC. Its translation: CSARDRVGYYEQYF.

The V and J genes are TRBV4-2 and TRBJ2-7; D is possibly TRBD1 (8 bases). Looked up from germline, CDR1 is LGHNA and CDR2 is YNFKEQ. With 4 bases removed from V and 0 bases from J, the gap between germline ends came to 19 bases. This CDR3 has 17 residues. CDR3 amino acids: CASSPPLQGDYSYEQYF. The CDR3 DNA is TGTGCCAGCAGCCCCCCTCTACAGGGGGACTACTCCTACGAGCAGTACTTC.

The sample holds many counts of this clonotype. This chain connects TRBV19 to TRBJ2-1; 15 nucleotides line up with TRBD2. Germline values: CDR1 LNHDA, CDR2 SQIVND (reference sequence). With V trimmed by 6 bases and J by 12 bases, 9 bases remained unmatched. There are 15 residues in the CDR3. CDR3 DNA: TGTGCCAGTAGGGGACTAGCGGGAGGCCTAGGGCCGCAGTTCTTC. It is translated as CASRGLAGGLGPQFF.

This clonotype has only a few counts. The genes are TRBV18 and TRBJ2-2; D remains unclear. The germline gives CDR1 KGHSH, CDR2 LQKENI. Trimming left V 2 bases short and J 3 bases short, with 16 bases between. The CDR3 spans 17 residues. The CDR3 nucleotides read TGTGCCAGCTCACCAGGACGACTTAACCTCCACACCGGGGAGCTGTTTTTT. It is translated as CASSPGRLNLHTGELFF.

This CDR3 is CAISEGGTGASEQFF. CDR3 nucleotide sequence: TGTGCCATCAGTGAAGGCGGAACGGGGGCGAGTGAGCAGTTCTTC. J is TRBJ2-1 and V is TRBV10-3; D is tentatively TRBD1 or TRBD2 (6 bases each). The V and J ends lost 3 bases and 9 bases respectively, with 18 bases between them. The CDR3 contains 15 residues. Germline V gene lookup returns CDR1 ENHRY and CDR2 SYGVKD.

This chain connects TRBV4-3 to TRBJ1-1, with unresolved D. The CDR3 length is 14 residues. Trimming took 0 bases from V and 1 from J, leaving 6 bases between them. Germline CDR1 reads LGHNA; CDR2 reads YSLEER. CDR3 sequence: CASSQDRRNTEAFF. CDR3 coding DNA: TGCGCCAGCAGCCAAGATCGGAGGAACACTGAAGCTTTCTTT.

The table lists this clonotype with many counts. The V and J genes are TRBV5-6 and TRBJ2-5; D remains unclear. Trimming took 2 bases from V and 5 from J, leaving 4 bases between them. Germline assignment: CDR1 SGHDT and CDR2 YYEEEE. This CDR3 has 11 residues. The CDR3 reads CASSFDETQYF. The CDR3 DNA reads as TGTGCCAGCAGCTTTGATGAGACCCAGTACTTC.

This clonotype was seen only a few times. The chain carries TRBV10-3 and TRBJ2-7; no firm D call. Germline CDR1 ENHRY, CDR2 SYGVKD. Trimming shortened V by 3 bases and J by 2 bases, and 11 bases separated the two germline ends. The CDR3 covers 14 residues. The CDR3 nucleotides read TGTGCCATCAGTGATGGGCCAGGCGCCTACGAGCAGTACTTC. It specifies CAISDGPGAYEQYF.

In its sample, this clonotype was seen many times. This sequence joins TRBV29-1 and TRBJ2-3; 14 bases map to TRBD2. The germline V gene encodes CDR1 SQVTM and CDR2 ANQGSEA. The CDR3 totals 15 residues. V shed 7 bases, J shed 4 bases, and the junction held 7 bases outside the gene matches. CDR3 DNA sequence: TGCAGCGGAGGCGGGACTAGCGGGAGCCCAGATACGCAGTATTTT. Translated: CSGGGTSGSPDTQYF.